Following are 21 T cell receptor beta chains from one sample sequenced in a study of T cells expressing NK-cell markers (dated by TCRdb to the early 2020s). Library preparation employed 5' RACE. Sequencing took place on an Illumina HiSeq 2000. Each CDR3 protein sequence appears as one entry after TCRdb reprocessed the reads, and no DNA is included. The sample's table covers about 380,000 distinct CDR3 sequences. 5% to 5.5% of the sample is taken by the ten largest. The source material was blood T cells: a sorted CD56 or NKG2C T cell subset, CD4+ or CD8+ T cells, or bulk PBMC T cells (not recorded which). Receptors originate from a man aged 18-70 years in good health.

This chain joins TRBV7-2 and TRBJ1-6; TCRdb outputs TRBD1, but without DNA this stays unchecked. Per germline, CDR1 SGHTA and CDR2 FQGNSA. This CDR3 is 13 amino acids long. The CDR3 sequence is CASARGSRSPLHF.

This chain uses TRBV9 with TRBJ1-6. CDR3 length equals 16 residues. From germline, CDR1 is SGDLS and CDR2 YYNGEE. CDR3 residues: CASSVGLSSYNSPLHF.

This chain links TRBV6-2 or TRBV6-3 with TRBJ1-5. This CDR3 is built from 17 residues. The germline V gene encodes CDR1 MNHEY and CDR2 SVGEGT. The CDR3 loop reads CASSYPPGETVNQPQHF.

This chain links TRBV7-8 with TRBJ2-5; TCRdb picks TRBD2, but there is no DNA to check that call. The germline V gene encodes CDR1 SGHVS and CDR2 FQNEAQ. This CDR3 is 16 amino acids long. This CDR3 is CASSLSRGKSGETQYF.

The chain couples TRBV21-1 to TRBJ2-7. TRBV21-1 is recorded as a pseudogene. The CDR3 is made up of 14 amino acids. The CDR3 reads CASSKSYNAYEQYF.

This rearrangement joins TRBV7-9 to TRBJ2-3; absent DNA, TCRdb's TRBD2 call cannot be checked. Per the germline V gene, CDR1 is SEHNR and CDR2 is FQNEAQ (reference sequence). The CDR3 has 16 residues. The CDR3 reads CASSLRGLAGRDTQYF.

This chain uses TRBV13 with TRBJ2-7; TCRdb calls TRBD1, which cannot be checked without DNA. Per germline, CDR1 PRHDT and CDR2 FYEKMQ (reference sequence). The CDR3 spans 16 residues. The CDR3 loop is CASSLGDRGGPSEQYF.

The V and J genes are TRBV7-2 and TRBJ2-3; with no DNA, the TCRdb D assignment of TRBD2 cannot be verified. Germline loops: CDR1 SGHTA, CDR2 FQGNSA. This CDR3 has 15 residues. The CDR3 sequence: CASSLKTSFGDTQYF.

The chain uses TRBV3-1 and TRBJ2-2; TCRdb picks TRBD2, but there is no DNA to check that call. The CDR3 is made up of 16 amino acids. Germline V lookup: CDR1 LGHDT, CDR2 YNNKEL (reference sequence). The CDR3 protein is CASSQFRGSSTGELFF.

The rearrangement uses TRBV6-2 or TRBV6-3 and TRBJ2-4; there is no DNA to check the TCRdb D call of TRBD1. This CDR3 region has 14 residues. The germline V gene encodes CDR1 MNHEY and CDR2 SVGEGT. CDR3 in amino acids: CASSPPPTENIQYF.

The rearrangement joins TRBV12-3 or TRBV12-4 to TRBJ2-2; with no DNA, the TCRdb D assignment of TRBD1 cannot be verified. CDR3 length equals 17 residues. Here the CDR3 reads CASSLARTGTNTGELFF.

V gene TRBV20-1 combines with J gene TRBJ2-3; the D call from TCRdb, TRBD1, cannot be confirmed without DNA. The CDR3 sequence is 15 residues long. CDR1 is DFQATT and CDR2 is SNEGSKA in the germline V gene (reference sequence). CDR3 sequence reads: CSARDRVGPGGAQYF.

The J gene is TRBJ1-5, the V gene TRBV20-1; with no DNA, the TCRdb D assignment of TRBD1 cannot be verified. The CDR3 is 14 residues long. Germline lookup yields CDR1 DFQATT and CDR2 SNEGSKA (reference sequence). The CDR3 sequence: CSARDRVHNQPQHF.

The chain uses TRBV11-2 and TRBJ2-4; TCRdb's D gene call, TRBD1, goes unchecked for lack of DNA. The germline CDR1 and CDR2 sequences are SGHAT and FQNNGV. This CDR3 is built from 14 residues. Here the CDR3 reads CASSFHRGENIQYF.

V is TRBV3-1 and J is TRBJ2-3. Looked up from germline, CDR1 is LGHDT and CDR2 is YNNKEL (reference sequence). The CDR3 is 13 residues long. The CDR3 here is CASSHATRDTQYF.

This chain connects TRBV20-1 to TRBJ1-1. Germline V gene lookup returns CDR1 DFQATT and CDR2 SNEGSKA (reference sequence). There are 12 residues in the CDR3. The CDR3 loop reads CSARGWGSEAFF.

This chain links TRBV7-8 with TRBJ1-3; with no DNA, the TCRdb D assignment of TRBD1 cannot be verified. Germline CDR1 SGHVS, CDR2 FQNEAQ. This CDR3 has 16 residues. The CDR3 region is CASSFQGAGAGNTIYF.

The V and J genes are TRBV6-5 and TRBJ2-3; lacking DNA, the TRBD1 call made by TCRdb goes unchecked. The CDR3 is 15 residues long. Germline V CDR1 and CDR2: MNHEY, SVGAGI. CDR3 residues: CASSSQGAPTDTQYF.

This chain uses TRBV7-2 with TRBJ1-1. Germline CDR1 is SGHTA and CDR2 is FQGNSA. This CDR3 is built from 12 residues. CDR3: CASSLAKQDPFF.

The CDR3 loop reads CASSEATENIQYF. This sequence joins TRBV6-1 and TRBJ2-4. The germline CDR1 and CDR2 sequences are MNHNS and SASEGT. CDR3 size: 13 residues.

The genes are TRBV19 and TRBJ2-7. The CDR3 extends over 13 amino acids. Germline V gene lookup returns CDR1 LNHDA and CDR2 SQIVND (reference sequence). Here the CDR3 reads CASSIGEGYEQYF.